This T cell receptor (beta chain) is from a study of radiotherapy plus CTLA-4 blockade in lung cancer. Data came from immunoSEQ multiplex PCR; TCRdb stores just in-frame clones and leaves some out. The table shows about 59,000 clones, with 72% occurring only once. This CDR3 is 15 amino acids long. Germline assignment: CDR1 SGHRS and CDR2 YFSETQ. J lost 7 bases, V lost 4 bases, and 11 bases had no gene match. This clonotype was obtained from a human donor with non-small cell lung cancer whose response to radiotherapy plus ipilimumab could not be evaluated. V usage is TRBV5-1 and J usage is TRBJ1-5; 7 positions match TRBD1. This specimen was peripheral blood, taken from a patient treated with radiotherapy plus ipilimumab. The CDR3 region has the DNA TGCGCCAGCAGCGAGACAGGGAATAGCGAACAGCCCCAGCATTTT. Its protein product is CASSETGNSEQPQHF.